A single sample is the source of the 27 T cell receptor beta chains below, sequenced in a study of regulatory T cells in long-lasting Graves disease (TCRdb year 2021). The method was multiplex PCR. TCRdb records Illumina HiSeq 4000 as the sequencer. iRepertoire HTBI primers and Arm-PCR amplification of CDR3 regions were used to construct TCR beta libraries. TCRdb reprocessing: public reads trimmed at Q25 with fastp, clones called with MiXCR, in-frame beta chains kept. Rows with a matching CDR3 protein are joined into one entry that keeps the most common DNA and genes. The sample table contains under 250,000 distinct CDR3 sequences; only one count was recorded for around 20% of them. More than 11% of the sample goes to the ten largest clones. The sample's time point, from its label and the paper: newly diagnosed GD, antithyroid drugs for less than 3 months. For both TCR sequencing and RNA sequencing, RNA was extracted from PBMCs in TRIzol.

The input for sequencing was peripheral blood mononuclear cells (PBMCs), taken at new diagnosis, from a patient treated with antithyroid drugs. These receptors were obtained from a female donor with Graves disease.

This clonotype came up many times. This sequence joins TRBV28 and TRBJ1-5; 7 bases are shared with TRBD1. With V trimmed by 6 bases and J by 0 bases, 5 bases remained unmatched. CDR3 size: 15 residues. The V gene's germline CDR1 is MDHEN and CDR2 SYDVKM. This CDR3 reads CASSWTGFSNQPQHF. Here the CDR3 DNA reads TGTGCCAGCAGCTGGACAGGTTTTAGCAATCAGCCCCAGCATTTT.

This clonotype was observed at least ten times. The chain is built from TRBV3-1 and TRBJ2-1; no firm D call. The closer fit of TRBJ2-5 to the DNA end suggests the J call may be wrong. CDR3 length: 11 residues. The germline CDR1 and CDR2 sequences are LGHDT and YNNKEL (reference sequence). The CDR3 nucleotides read TGTGCCAGCACCCCTGGGGAGACCCAGTACTTC. Translating gives CASTPGETQYF.

The chain couples TRBV15 to TRBJ2-1; 10 positions match TRBD1. The CDR3 spans 14 residues. Germline assignment: CDR1 LNHNV and CDR2 YYDKDF (reference sequence). The V and J ends lost 3 bases and 8 bases, in that order; junction bases with no gene match: 4. As DNA, the CDR3 is TGTGCCACCAGCAGGGGACAGGGGTTGGATGAGCAGTTCTTC. It specifies CATSRGQGLDEQFF.

The chain links TRBV25-1 to TRBJ2-1, with 7 bases identical to TRBD2. V trimming: 7 bases; J trimming: 8 bases; junction bases outside the gene matches: 14. CDR3 length equals 15 residues. CDR1 is MGHDK, CDR2 SYGVNS, per germline. As DNA, the CDR3 is TGTGCCAGCACCCAGGAGGCGGGAGTTGTGGATGAGCAGTTCTTC. Its translation is CASTQEAGVVDEQFF.

This clonotype has ten or more counts. The rearrangement uses TRBV7-2 and TRBJ1-1; 8 bases line up with TRBD1. V was clipped by 1 base and J by 7 bases; unmatched bases: 11. Germline V gives CDR1 SGHTA, CDR2 FQGNSA. The CDR3 runs 16 residues. CDR3 sequence: CASSLEWAGGVGEAFF. DNA of the CDR3: TGTGCCAGCAGCTTAGAATGGGCAGGGGGCGTGGGTGAAGCTTTCTTT. The variable domain in full, with the rest retrieved from reference TRBV7-2 and TRBJ1-1, is GAGVSQSPSNKVTEKGKDVELRCDPISGHTALYWYRQSLGQGLEFLIYFQGNSAPDKSGLPSDRFSAERTGGSVSTLTIQRTQQEDSAVYLCASSLEWAGGVGEAFFGQGTRLTVV.

V is TRBV5-8 and J is TRBJ2-2; D remains unclear. The germline V and J ends were trimmed by 2 bases and 2 bases, with 10 bases remaining between them. Germline V gene lookup returns CDR1 SGHTS and CDR2 YDEGEE. The CDR3 is made up of 15 amino acids. The CDR3 here is CASSLQLGNTGELFF. CDR3 bases: TGTGCCAGCAGCTTACAACTCGGTAACACCGGGGAGCTGTTTTTT.

This clonotype was picked up many times. V is TRBV20-1 and J is TRBJ1-2, with 10 bases matching TRBD1. V lost 5 bases to trimming and J lost 6 bases; unmatched junction nucleotides: 12. CDR3 length: 15 residues. Germline CDR1 reads DFQATT; CDR2 reads SNEGSKA (reference sequence). DNA of the CDR3: TGCAGTGCTGCCGACACGACAGGGGGCTATGATGGCTACACCTTC. Translated, it gives CSAADTTGGYDGYTF.

This clonotype appeared many times. V is TRBV20-1 and J is TRBJ1-5; D is perhaps TRBD1 (5 bases). Germline V lookup: CDR1 DFQATT, CDR2 SNEGSKA (reference sequence). Trimming took 3 bases from V and 2 from J, leaving 8 bases between them. This CDR3 has 13 residues. CDR3 loop: CSARWGGNQPQHF. CDR3 DNA sequence: TGCAGTGCTAGGTGGGGGGGCAATCAGCCCCAGCATTTT.

This clonotype was seen once. Just one base apart from a much larger clone, this may be a read error. The chain has TRBV3-1 and TRBJ2-4, with no clear D. This CDR3 comprises 13 residues. In germline, CDR1 is LGHDT, CDR2 YNNKEL (reference sequence). V was clipped by 5 bases and J by 6 bases, with 11 bases between them. CDR3 residues: CASSSSRTNIQYF. The CDR3 region has the DNA TGTGCCAGCAGCTCAAGCCGAACAAACATTCAGTACTTC.

Only a few counts were recorded for this clonotype. The V and J genes are TRBV6-1 and TRBJ2-7, with D perhaps given as TRBD1 or TRBD2 (6 bases each). With 5 bases removed from V and 9 bases from J, the gap between germline ends came to 14 bases. In germline, CDR1 is MNHNS, CDR2 SASEGT. The CDR3 length is 12 residues. The CDR3 nucleotides read TGTGCCAGCAGTAGAGACGGGGGCGCGCAGTACTTC. This gives the protein CASSRDGGAQYF.

This clonotype occurred many times. V and J are TRBV12-3 or TRBV12-4 and TRBJ2-1; TRBD2 matches 8 bases. V lost 6 bases, J lost 2 bases, and 0 bases stayed unmatched. The CDR3 is 13 amino acids. The chain's CDR3 is CASSGGAYNEQFF. In nucleotides, the CDR3 is TGTGCCAGCAGCGGGGGGGCCTACAATGAGCAGTTCTTC.

Details on this clonotype: One base separates it from a far larger clone, so it is likely a read error. The chain is built from TRBV7-2 and TRBJ2-1; D possibly matches TRBD1 or TRBD2 (5 bases each). The DNA end is a closer match to TRBJ2-5, so the J assignment may be wrong. The CDR3 runs 13 residues. Germline values: CDR1 SGHTA, CDR2 FQGNSA. The CDR3 nucleotides read TGTGCCAGCAGCTGGGGGAGCGGCGGGACCCAGTACTTC. As protein: CASSWGSGGTQYF.

This clonotype was observed at least ten times. This chain joins TRBV11-1 and TRBJ1-1, with no clear D. Germline assignment: CDR1 SGHAT and CDR2 FQDESV (reference sequence). V lost 4 bases and J lost 4, with 13 bases in between. CDR3 length equals 14 residues. CDR3 DNA sequence: TGTGCCAGCAGCTACTCTACGGCGGCCACTGAAGCTTTCTTT. Its translation: CASSYSTAATEAFF.

This clonotype was counted ten times or more. The V call is TRBV6-1, the J call TRBJ1-1; D not certain. The CDR3 has 15 residues. V was clipped by 4 bases and J by 3 bases, with 15 bases between them. From germline, CDR1 is MNHNS and CDR2 SASEGT. CDR3 amino acids: CASSGRGYEDTEAFF. CDR3 nucleotide sequence: TGTGCCAGCAGTGGCCGTGGTTACGAGGACACTGAAGCTTTCTTT.

This clonotype has a count of ten or more. The chain has TRBV6-4 and TRBJ1-1, with D tentatively TRBD1 (5 bases). Germline CDR1 is MRHNA and CDR2 is SNTAGT. This CDR3 comprises 15 residues. V lost 5 bases, J lost 5 bases, and 18 bases lay in between. The CDR3 DNA follows: TGTGCCAGCAGTTACGGGAGGGGACGGAATACTGAAGCTTTCTTT. It encodes CASSYGRGRNTEAFF.

This clonotype appeared a few times. This chain joins TRBV6-2 or TRBV6-3 and TRBJ1-2; tentative D call: TRBD1 (5 bases). V gave up 5 bases and J gave up 2 bases, with 12 bases separating them. The CDR3 covers 14 residues. The germline V gene encodes CDR1 MNHEY and CDR2 SVGEGT. This chain's CDR3 is CASSVQGLNYGYTF. CDR3 DNA sequence: TGTGCCAGCAGTGTGCAGGGTCTAAACTATGGCTACACCTTC.

The chain recombines TRBV7-3 with TRBJ1-1; maybe TRBD1 (5 bases). Between the trimmed V and J ends, which lost 5 bases and 6 bases, there was a span of 13 bases. This CDR3 comprises 13 residues. Germline loops: CDR1 SGHTA, CDR2 FQGTGA. For the CDR3, the DNA is TGTGCCAGCAGCCTATTAGGACACTCTGAAGCTTTCTTT. Translating gives CASSLLGHSEAFF.

The chain uses TRBV29-1 and TRBJ2-3; a weak D match, TRBD1 (6 bases). V was cut by 2 bases and J by 5 bases, with 11 bases left in between. CDR1 SQVTM and CDR2 ANQGSEA come from the germline V gene. The CDR3 totals 13 residues. CDR3 in amino acids: CSVEPQGVDTQYF. In DNA, the CDR3 is TGCAGCGTTGAACCACAGGGAGTAGATACGCAGTATTTT.

To note about this clonotype: A single base is all that separates this from a far larger clone, so a read error is likely. V and J are TRBV12-3 or TRBV12-4 and TRBJ1-2, with 8 bases matching TRBD1. The CDR3 spans 16 residues. The chain's CDR3 is CASSFMDRATGYGYIF. The CDR3 DNA is TGTGCCAGCAGCTTTATGGACAGGGCCACAGGCTATGGCTACATCTTC.

The chain carries TRBV2 and TRBJ1-1, with unresolved D. CDR1 and CDR2 (germline): SNHLY, FYNNEI. The CDR3 length is 12 residues. V gave up 3 bases and J gave up 10 bases, with 12 bases separating them. The CDR3 reads CASSDVVVGAFF. CDR3 DNA sequence: TGTGCCAGCAGTGACGTGGTGGTTGGAGCTTTCTTT.

The table lists this clonotype with many counts. The gene calls are TRBV7-2 and TRBJ1-2; D remains unclear. The CDR3 runs to 14 residues. The germline V and J ends were trimmed by 5 bases and 6 bases, with 16 bases remaining between them. CDR1 is SGHTA, CDR2 FQGNSA, per germline. CDR3 DNA sequence: TGTGCCAGCAGCGGGCGACAACCTAGCGATGGCTACACCTTC. Protein product: CASSGRQPSDGYTF.

Many counts were recorded for this clonotype. The genes are TRBV28 and TRBJ1-4; the D gene is possibly TRBD1 (5 bases). Per the germline V gene, CDR1 is MDHEN and CDR2 is SYDVKM. The V end was cut by 2 bases, the J end by 5 bases, with 15 bases between. The CDR3 is 16 amino acids. This chain's CDR3 is CASSLIFTGGNEKLFF. The CDR3 region has the DNA TGTGCCAGCAGTTTAATTTTTACAGGCGGGAATGAAAAACTGTTTTTT.

At least ten counts were recorded for this clonotype. The chain employs TRBV4-3 and TRBJ2-7, with D possibly being TRBD1 or TRBD2 (5 bases each). V lost 6 bases and J 0 bases, leaving 12 bases between the germline ends. This CDR3 is built from 14 residues. CDR1 and CDR2 (germline): LGHNA, YSLEER. For the CDR3, the DNA is TGCGCCAGCAGTCTAACTAGGGGCTCCTACGAGCAGTACTTC. It is translated as CASSLTRGSYEQYF.

This clonotype has ten or more counts. The chain links TRBV20-1 to TRBJ2-3; TRBD2 matches 9 bases. Germline CDR1 is DFQATT and CDR2 is SNEGSKA (reference sequence). CDR3 length equals 17 residues. The V and J ends lost 0 bases and 1 base, in that order; junction bases with no gene match: 8. CDR3 residues: CSARDLRAGGRTDTQYF. The CDR3 coding sequence is TGCAGTGCTAGAGATCTTCGAGCGGGAGGCCGCACAGATACGCAGTATTTT.

The chain has TRBV9 and TRBJ2-7, with D possibly matching TRBD1 (6 bases). The CDR3 spans 13 residues. Per germline, CDR1 SGDLS and CDR2 YYNGEE. V lost 3 bases and J lost 5, with 12 bases in between. The CDR3 is CASSATGTHEQYF. The CDR3 nucleotides read TGTGCCAGCAGCGCCACAGGGACCCACGAGCAGTACTTC.

Remarks on this clonotype: Given a much more abundant clone one base away, this may be a read error. V is TRBV6-1 and J is TRBJ2-5, with D perhaps being TRBD1 or TRBD2 (6 bases each). The V and J ends lost 3 bases and 7 bases respectively, with 15 bases between them. CDR1 and CDR2 (germline): MNHNS, SASEGT. The length of the CDR3 is 14 residues. CDR3 in DNA: TGTGCCAGCAGTGATTGGGGGCGGAGGGGGACCCAGTACTTC. Encoded protein: CASSDWGRRGTQYF.

The table lists this clonotype with many counts. V gene TRBV18 combines with J gene TRBJ2-7; no firm D call. V was trimmed by 4 bases and J by 2 bases, leaving 12 bases between them. Germline assignment: CDR1 KGHSH and CDR2 LQKENI. CDR3 size: 14 residues. The CDR3 nucleotides are TGTGCCAGCTCACAGTCGGACGGACCCTACGAGCAGTACTTC. Translated, it gives CASSQSDGPYEQYF.